These 27 T cell receptor beta chains share one sample of origin, sequenced in a study of blood T cell repertoires in COVID-19. Some clones are missing from TCRdb's copy, which holds only in-frame ones; the method was immunoSEQ multiplex PCR. Of 60,000 to 70,000 clones listed, 74% are singletons. The sequenced material came from peripheral blood. The receptors shown here come from a woman at least 80 years old with acute or convalescent COVID-19.

CDR3 coding DNA: TGTGCCAGCAGGTCTTCTGGGCAGGGTTGGTACACTGAAGCTTTCTTT. Translated, it gives CASRSSGQGWYTEAFF. The V and J genes are TRBV28 and TRBJ1-1, with a tentative D call TRBD1 (5 bases). The V gene lost 6 bases and the J gene lost 3 bases, with 20 bases spanning the gap. The length of the CDR3 is 16 residues. CDR1 is MDHEN, CDR2 SYDVKM, per germline.

The gene calls are TRBV18 and TRBJ2-5; 9 nucleotides line up with TRBD1. From germline, CDR1 is KGHSH and CDR2 LQKENI. The V gene end was trimmed by 5 bases and the J gene end by 0 bases; junction bases not matched to a gene: 7. This CDR3 is 16 amino acids long. CDR3 sequence (DNA): TGTGCCAGCTCAGCGGGGACAGGGCAAAACCAAGAGACCCAGTACTTC. Amino acids: CASSAGTGQNQETQYF.

The genes are TRBV29-1 and TRBJ2-2; TRBD2 might be the D (5 bases). CDR1 SQVTM and CDR2 ANQGSEA come from the germline V gene. This CDR3 has 14 residues. V dropped 4 bases and J dropped 0 bases, with 9 bases sitting between them. In DNA, the CDR3 is TGCAGCGTTGGAGGGCGGACGAACACCGGGGAGCTGTTTTTT. This translates into CSVGGRTNTGELFF.

The chain carries TRBV3-1 (or the pseudogene TRBV3-2) and TRBJ1-1; no definite D call. Trimming removed 3 bases from V and 5 bases from J, with 13 bases in between. Germline values: CDR1 LGHDT, CDR2 YNNKEL (reference sequence). This CDR3 comprises 14 residues. The CDR3: CASSHPPSETEAFF. The CDR3 DNA reads as TGTGCCAGCAGCCACCCCCCCAGCGAGACTGAAGCTTTCTTT.

V and J are TRBV3-1 (or the pseudogene TRBV3-2) and TRBJ2-1; maybe TRBD1 (5 bases). In germline, CDR1 is LGHDT, CDR2 YNNKEL (reference sequence). Trimming stripped 0 bases from V and 5 bases from J, with 14 bases between. This CDR3 region has 16 residues. This CDR3 reads CASSQDPTGFHNEQFF. CDR3 in DNA: TGTGCCAGCAGCCAAGATCCCACAGGATTCCACAATGAGCAGTTCTTC.

The gene calls are TRBV19 and TRBJ2-2, with D tentatively TRBD1 (6 bases). The CDR3 consists of 15 residues. The V gene's germline CDR1 is LNHDA and CDR2 SQIVND (reference sequence). The ends were cut back, 8 bases at V and 1 base at J, with 14 bases in the middle. CDR3 coding DNA: TGTGCCAGTCAAACAGGGTATGAGAACACCGGGGAGCTGTTTTTT. Residues: CASQTGYENTGELFF.

The V and J genes are TRBV6-6 and TRBJ2-1; D is perhaps TRBD2 (6 bases). CDR3 length: 15 amino acids. CDR1 is MNHNY, CDR2 SVGAGI, per germline (reference sequence). The V gene lost 0 bases and the J gene lost 5 bases, with 11 bases spanning the gap. As DNA, the CDR3 is TGTGCCAGCAGTTACTCGGCGGGACGAAACAATGAGCAGTTCTTC. Translation: CASSYSAGRNNEQFF.

This sequence joins TRBV19 and TRBJ2-5, with 8 bases that match TRBD1. The V and J ends lost 3 bases and 4 bases, in that order; junction bases with no gene match: 7. Germline-derived CDR1 and CDR2 are LNHDA and SQIVND (reference sequence). The CDR3 contains 15 residues. CDR3 in DNA: TGTGCCAGTAGTATTTCACAGGGGGGTGGAGAGACCCAGTACTTC. Amino acids: CASSISQGGGETQYF.

This chain connects TRBV6-5 to TRBJ2-7, with a possible D match to TRBD1 (6 bases). This CDR3 spans 13 amino acids. V lost 0 bases and J lost 6, with 9 bases in between. Germline CDR1 is MNHEY and CDR2 is SVGAGI. CDR3 bases: TGTGCCAGCAGTTACTCGAGAGGGGGCGAGCAGTACTTC. It is translated as CASSYSRGGEQYF.

The genes are TRBV7-9 and TRBJ1-2, with D possibly TRBD1 on 6 matching bases. This CDR3 comprises 14 residues. V was pared by 5 bases and J by 2 bases, with 12 bases between. Germline CDR1 SEHNR, CDR2 FQNEAQ (reference sequence). The CDR3 loop is CASSPRGGNYGYTF. CDR3 DNA: TGTGCCAGCAGCCCGAGGGGGGGAAACTATGGCTACACCTTC. The variable domain in full, with the rest retrieved from reference TRBV7-9 and TRBJ1-2, is DTGVSQNPRHKITKRGQNVTFRCDPISEHNRLYWYRQTLGQGPEFLTYFQNEAQLEKSRLLSDRFSAERPKGSFSTLEIQRTEQGDSAMYLCASSPRGGNYGYTFGSGTRLTVV.

This chain uses TRBV3-1 (or the pseudogene TRBV3-2) with TRBJ1-1; weak D call: TRBD1 (5 bases). V shed 4 bases and J shed 5 bases, with 14 bases lying between them. CDR1 and CDR2 from the germline V gene are LGHDT and YNNKEL (reference sequence). The CDR3 contains 14 residues. The CDR3, as DNA: TGTGCCAGCAGCCGGGTGGGGCAGGGAACTGAAGCTTTCTTT. It yields the protein CASSRVGQGTEAFF.

The chain links TRBV27 to TRBJ2-7; 8 positions match TRBD1. The J segment lost 0 bases and the V segment lost 5 bases, leaving 9 bases of the junction unmatched. From germline, CDR1 is MNHEY and CDR2 SMNVEV (reference sequence). The CDR3 contains 16 residues. Here the CDR3 reads CASSLNTGGISYEQYF. The CDR3 coding sequence is TGTGCCAGCAGTCTTAACACAGGGGGAATCTCCTACGAGCAGTACTTC.

The V and J genes are TRBV7-6 and TRBJ2-1, with a weak D call TRBD2 (7 bases). The CDR3 is 15 amino acids. The germline CDR1 and CDR2 sequences are SGHVS and FNYEAQ. Between the trimmed V and J ends, which lost 5 bases and 0 bases, there was a span of 11 bases. The CDR3: CASSRRGGSYNEQFF. Written as DNA, the CDR3 is TGTGCCAGCAGCCGTAGGGGGGGCTCCTACAATGAGCAGTTCTTC. The entire variable domain, with the rest obtained from reference TRBV7-6 and TRBJ2-1, is as follows: GAGVSQSPRYKVTKRGQDVALRCDPISGHVSLYWYRQALGQGPEFLTYFNYEAQQDKSGLPNDRFSAERPEGSISTLTIQRTEQRDSAMYRCASSRRGGSYNEQFFGPGTRLTVL.

The rearrangement uses TRBV6-6 and TRBJ2-3, with a weak D call TRBD2 (6 bases). This CDR3 is built from 13 residues. Trimming left V 0 bases short and J 5 bases short, with 6 bases between. Looked up from germline, CDR1 is MNHNY and CDR2 is SVGAGI (reference sequence). In DNA form, the CDR3 reads TGTGCCAGCAGTTACTCCGGGAGAGATACGCAGTATTTT. Protein sequence: CASSYSGRDTQYF.

This clone was recorded only once. The chain carries TRBV3-1 (or the pseudogene TRBV3-2) and TRBJ2-3; 8 bases line up with TRBD2. CDR1 and CDR2 from the germline V gene are LGHDT and YNNKEL (reference sequence). With V trimmed by 4 bases and J by 4 bases, 10 bases remained unmatched. The length of the CDR3 is 16 residues. The CDR3 coding sequence is TGTGCCAGCAGCCCGTACTGGGCGGGAGGAGCAGATACGCAGTATTTT. This codes for CASSPYWAGGADTQYF.

V and J are TRBV4-3 and TRBJ2-3; 10 positions match TRBD2. There are 16 residues in the CDR3. V dropped 1 base and J dropped 2; count of bases not matched to a gene: 3. The germline CDR1 and CDR2 sequences are LGHNA and YSLEER. In DNA, the CDR3 is TGCGCCAGCAGCCAAGCTCTAGCGGGAGACACAGATACGCAGTATTTT. The encoded protein is CASSQALAGDTDTQYF.

CDR3 protein: CASSAPGQPFSEQYF. CDR3 DNA: TGTGCCAGCAGTGCGCCGGGACAGCCTTTCTCCGAGCAGTACTTC. V is TRBV6-2 or TRBV6-3 and J is TRBJ2-7, with 7 nucleotides matching TRBD1. Germline CDR1 MNHEY, CDR2 SVGEGT. V dropped 5 bases and J dropped 6; count of bases not matched to a gene: 13. The CDR3 runs to 15 residues.

The V call is TRBV30, the J call TRBJ1-2; D is unresolved. The V and J ends lost 5 bases and 0 bases respectively, with 13 bases between them. Per the germline V gene, CDR1 is GTSNPN and CDR2 is SVGIG (reference sequence). This CDR3 has 14 residues. The CDR3 sequence is CAWGTLRPNYGYTF. The CDR3 region has the DNA TGTGCCTGGGGTACCCTGAGGCCTAACTATGGCTACACCTTC.

This chain links TRBV6-5 with TRBJ2-7; D not resolved. V was trimmed by 3 bases and J by 3 bases, leaving 6 bases between them. The length of the CDR3 is 12 residues. Germline V CDR1 and CDR2: MNHEY, SVGAGI. The CDR3 region is CASSYQFYEQYF. CDR3 coding DNA: TGTGCCAGCAGTTATCAGTTCTACGAGCAGTACTTC.

This chain joins TRBV6-1 and TRBJ2-1; TRBD2 agrees at 12 bases. The CDR3 extends over 17 amino acids. With V trimmed by 3 bases and J by 3 bases, 6 bases remained unmatched. The germline V gene encodes CDR1 MNHNS and CDR2 SASEGT. The CDR3 region has the DNA TGTGCCAGCAGTGAGATGGGACTAGCGGGTCTCTACAATGAGCAGTTCTTC. Residues: CASSEMGLAGLYNEQFF.

The chain carries TRBV28 and TRBJ1-1; 7 bases are a match to TRBD1. With V trimmed by 6 bases and J by 5 bases, 9 bases remained unmatched. The CDR3 spans 14 residues. The germline gives CDR1 MDHEN, CDR2 SYDVKM. In DNA form, the CDR3 reads TGTGCCAGCAGACAGGGGTGGGGAACAACTGAAGCTTTCTTT. Its protein is CASRQGWGTTEAFF.

This clone showed up just a few times. The chain is built from TRBV6-2 or TRBV6-3 and TRBJ1-1; a weak D match, TRBD1 (5 bases). V lost 1 base and J lost 0, with 9 bases in between. Germline V gene data show CDR1 as MNHEY and CDR2 as SVGEGT. The CDR3 is made up of 15 amino acids. CDR3 protein: CASSYFPTVNTEAFF. Written as DNA, the CDR3 is TGTGCCAGCAGTTACTTCCCGACAGTGAACACTGAAGCTTTCTTT.

This clone was seen more than once but under ten times. This chain uses TRBV7-3 with TRBJ2-1; D is possibly TRBD2 (6 bases). Germline V CDR1 and CDR2: SGHTA, FQGTGA. The CDR3 has 15 residues. Trimming pared 4 bases from V and 2 bases from J, leaving 12 bases between. CDR3: CASSSEGVPYNEQFF. The CDR3, as DNA: TGTGCCAGCAGCTCGGAGGGCGTCCCCTACAATGAGCAGTTCTTC. Looking up the rest from reference TRBV7-3 and TRBJ2-1 gives the full variable domain: GAGVSQTPSNKVTEKGKYVELRCDPISGHTALYWYRQSLGQGPEFLIYFQGTGAADDSGLPNDRFFAVRPEGSVSTLKIQRTERGDSAVYLCASSSEGVPYNEQFFGPGTRLTVL.

The V and J genes are TRBV6-5 and TRBJ1-5, with D perhaps matching TRBD1 (6 bases). The V end was cut by 6 bases, the J end by 4 bases, with 16 bases between. Germline CDR1 is MNHEY and CDR2 is SVGAGI. The CDR3 contains 15 residues. This CDR3 is CASRPTGTPNQPQHF. The DNA of the CDR3 is TGTGCCAGCAGGCCAACCGGGACACCAAATCAGCCCCAGCATTTT.

The rearrangement links TRBV5-1 to TRBJ2-7; weak D call: TRBD1 (6 bases). The germline CDR1 and CDR2 sequences are SGHRS and YFSETQ. CDR3 length: 13 amino acids. The V gene lost 0 bases and the J gene lost 7 bases, with 11 bases spanning the gap. The CDR3 nucleotides read TGCGCCAGCAGCTTGGGGGACATTAGGGAGCAGTACTTC. Translation: CASSLGDIREQYF.

The V and J genes are TRBV5-4 and TRBJ2-5, with D unresolved. Germline lookup yields CDR1 SGHNT and CDR2 YYREEE (reference sequence). This CDR3 contains 13 residues. Trimming took off 2 bases at V and 7 bases at J, with 12 bases between the two ends. In nucleotides, the CDR3 is TGTGCCAGCAGCTTAGACTCATTGGCGACCCAGTACTTC. Amino acids: CASSLDSLATQYF.

The rearrangement links TRBV25-1 to TRBJ2-7; the match to TRBD1 covers 7 bases. V trimming: 3 bases; J trimming: 6 bases; junction bases outside the gene matches: 11. This CDR3 comprises 15 residues. Germline V gene data show CDR1 as MGHDK and CDR2 as SYGVNS. DNA of the CDR3: TGTGCCAGCAGTGAGACCACAACAGGGGTGGGCGAGCAGTACTTC. It specifies CASSETTTGVGEQYF.